This passage covers 9 T cell receptor beta chains from one sample sequenced in a study of T cell changes during pregnancy in multiple sclerosis. Produced via immunoSEQ multiplex PCR; TCRdb's table is partial and in-frame only. The sample holds around 56,000 clones, 89% seen once. Sequences were derived from peripheral blood, sampled after pregnancy. Receptor source: a female donor with multiple sclerosis, enrolled in a pregnancy study.

The chain recombines TRBV2 with TRBJ1-1; D may be TRBD1 (6 bases). The CDR3 length is 13 residues. V lost 8 bases and J 0 bases, leaving 10 bases between the germline ends. The V gene's germline CDR1 is SNHLY and CDR2 FYNNEI. In DNA, the CDR3 is TGTGCCAGCGGCAGGGGTATGAACACTGAAGCTTTCTTT. Translated, it gives CASGRGMNTEAFF.

The chain links TRBV4-3 to TRBJ2-3; D perhaps matches TRBD2 (5 bases). V shed 0 bases and J shed 13 bases, with 23 bases lying between them. Germline CDR1 is LGHNA and CDR2 is YSLEER. The CDR3 consists of 16 residues. This chain's CDR3 is CASSQEDLYTPKWEYF. CDR3 bases: TGCGCCAGCAGCCAAGAGGACTTATACACACCCAAGTGGGAGTATTTT.

The V and J genes are TRBV5-6 and TRBJ1-1; D is possibly TRBD1 (5 bases). The CDR3 consists of 15 residues. Trimming removed 0 bases from V and 3 bases from J, with 12 bases in between. Germline V gene data show CDR1 as SGHDT and CDR2 as YYEEEE. The CDR3 nucleotides are TGTGCCAGCAGCTTGGGGGGGGGAATGGACACTGAAGCTTTCTTT. Translation gives CASSLGGGMDTEAFF.

The chain couples TRBV5-6 to TRBJ1-1; TRBD1 matches at 8 bases. The junction had 4 bases not matched to a gene; V was cut back by 5 bases and J by 4 bases. Germline CDR1 SGHDT, CDR2 YYEEEE. CDR3 length: 13 residues. CDR3 DNA: TGTGCCAGCAGTCGCGGACAGGGCACTGAAGCTTTCTTT. It encodes CASSRGQGTEAFF.

The rearrangement uses TRBV5-8 and TRBJ2-1, with 13 bases matching TRBD2. V shed 6 bases, J shed 7 bases, and the junction held 13 bases outside the gene matches. There are 17 residues in the CDR3. Germline lookup yields CDR1 SGHTS and CDR2 YDEGEE. The CDR3 DNA is TGTGCCAGCACCTCTTTTAGGGGACTAGCGGGGAATAATGAGCAGTTCTTC. Its protein is CASTSFRGLAGNNEQFF.

The chain links TRBV4-1 to TRBJ2-3, with D possibly TRBD2 on 5 matching bases. The ends were cut back, 2 bases at V and 4 bases at J, with 13 bases in the middle. The germline V gene has CDR1 MGHRA and CDR2 YSYEKL. The length of the CDR3 is 15 residues. DNA for the CDR3: TGCGCCAGCAGCCAACGGGTAGCGAGTGCAGATACGCAGTATTTT. This translates into CASSQRVASADTQYF.

The J gene is TRBJ1-5, the V gene TRBV10-2, with a tentative D call TRBD1 (5 bases). From germline, CDR1 is WSHSY and CDR2 SAAADI. This CDR3 comprises 14 residues. V lost 3 bases to trimming and J lost 5 bases, with 11 bases between them. CDR3 sequence reads: CASSDQGEDQPQHF. The CDR3 nucleotides read TGCGCCAGCAGTGATCAGGGTGAGGATCAGCCCCAGCATTTT.

The V gene is TRBV12-5, the J gene TRBJ2-3, with D maybe TRBD2 (7 bases). V lost 3 bases, J lost 0 bases, and 22 bases lay in between. Per the germline V gene, CDR1 is LGHNT and CDR2 is FRNRAP. This CDR3 is built from 19 residues. The CDR3 protein is CASGFPQGGLLDSTDTQYF. In nucleotides, the CDR3 is TGTGCTAGTGGTTTCCCCCAAGGGGGACTACTGGATAGCACAGATACGCAGTATTTT.

The rearrangement uses TRBV11-2 and TRBJ1-2; D might be TRBD1 (5 bases). The V gene's germline CDR1 is SGHAT and CDR2 FQNNGV. The CDR3 covers 13 residues. Trimming left V 3 bases short and J 6 bases short, with 11 bases between. CDR3 sequence: CASSFLRDDGYTF. The CDR3 region has the DNA TGTGCCAGCAGCTTCCTCAGGGATGATGGCTACACCTTC. The whole variable domain, filled in from reference TRBV11-2 and TRBJ1-2, reads EAGVAQSPRYKIIEKRQSVAFWCNPISGHATLYWYQQILGQGPKLLIQFQNNGVVDDSQLPKDRFSAERLKGVDSTLKIQPAKLEDSAVYLCASSFLRDDGYTFGSGTRLTVV.